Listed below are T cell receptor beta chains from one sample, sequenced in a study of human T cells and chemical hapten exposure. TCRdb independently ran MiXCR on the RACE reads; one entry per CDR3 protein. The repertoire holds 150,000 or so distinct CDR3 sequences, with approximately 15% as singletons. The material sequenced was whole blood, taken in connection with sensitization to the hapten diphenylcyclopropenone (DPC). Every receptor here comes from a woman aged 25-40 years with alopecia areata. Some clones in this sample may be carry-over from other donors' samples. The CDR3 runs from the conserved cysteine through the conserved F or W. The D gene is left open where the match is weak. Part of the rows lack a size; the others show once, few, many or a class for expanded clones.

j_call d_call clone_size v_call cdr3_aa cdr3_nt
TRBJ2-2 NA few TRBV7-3 CASSLSSSWVPGELFF TGTGCCAGCAGCTTAAGTAGTTCGTGGGTCCCCGGGGAGCTGTTTTTT
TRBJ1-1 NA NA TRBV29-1 CSVSLGLGAFF TGCAGCGTCTCCTTGGGCTTAGGAGCTTTCTTT
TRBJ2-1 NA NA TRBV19 CASSSGAGDNEQFF TGTGCCAGTAGTTCGGGGGCGGGGGACAATGAGCAGTTCTTC
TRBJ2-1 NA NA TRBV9 CASSVEESSYNEQFF TGTGCCAGCAGCGTAGAGGAGAGCTCCTACAATGAGCAGTTCTTC
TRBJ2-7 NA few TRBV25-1 CASSDFWEQYF TGTGCCAGCAGTGACTTCTGGGAGCAGTACTTC
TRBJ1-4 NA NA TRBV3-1 CASSQDGRGGEKLFF TGTGCCAGCAGCCAAGACGGCAGGGGAGGTGAAAAACTGTTTTTT
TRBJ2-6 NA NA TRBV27 CASRPTGTGANVLTF TGTGCCAGCAGGCCCACAGGGACTGGGGCCAACGTCCTGACTTTC
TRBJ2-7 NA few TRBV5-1 CASSLNRDLYEQYF TGCGCCAGCAGCTTGAACAGGGATCTCTACGAGCAGTACTTC
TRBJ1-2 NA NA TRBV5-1 CASSLDPSSKGGYTF TGCGCCAGCAGCTTGGATCCCAGCTCGAAGGGAGGCTACACCTTC
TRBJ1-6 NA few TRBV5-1 CASSSDRGLGSPLHF TGCGCCAGCAGCTCGGACAGAGGGCTAGGGTCACCCCTCCACTTT
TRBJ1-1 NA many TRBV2 CASSRRLNTEAFF TGTGCCAGCAGCAGACGGCTGAACACTGAAGCTTTCTTT
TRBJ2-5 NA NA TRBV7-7 CASSRDRGNQETQYF TGTGCCAGCAGCCGCGACAGAGGGAACCAAGAGACCCAGTACTTC
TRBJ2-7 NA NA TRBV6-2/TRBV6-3 CASSYSSLYEQYF TGTGCCAGCAGTTACTCCTCTCTCTACGAGCAGTACTTC
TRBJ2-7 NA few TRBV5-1 CASAQADSSYEQYF TGCGCCAGCGCCCAGGCCGATTCCTCCTACGAGCAGTACTTC
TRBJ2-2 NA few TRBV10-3 CAISETGELFF TGTGCCATCAGTGAGACCGGGGAGCTGTTTTTT
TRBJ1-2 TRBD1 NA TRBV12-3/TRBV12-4 CASSSGQGLIHDTF TGTGCCAGCAGTTCAGGACAGGGACTTATTCATGACACCTTC
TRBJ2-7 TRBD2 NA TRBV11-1 CASSPKTSGGRNEQYF TGTGCCAGCAGCCCAAAGACTAGCGGGGGCCGGAACGAGCAGTACTTC
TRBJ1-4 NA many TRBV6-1 CASSGSRRGEKLFF TGTGCCAGCAGTGGTAGCCGGCGGGGTGAAAAACTGTTTTTT
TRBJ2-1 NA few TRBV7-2 CASSLGWTNNEQFF TGTGCCAGCAGCTTAGGGTGGACAAACAATGAGCAGTTCTTC
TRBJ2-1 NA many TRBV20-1 CSARDPRVGAQREQFF TGCAGTGCTAGAGATCCCCGGGTAGGTGCCCAGCGGGAGCAGTTCTTC
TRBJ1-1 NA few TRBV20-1 CSARGGSPQSFTEAFF TGCAGTGCTAGAGGGGGCAGCCCTCAGAGCTTCACTGAAGCTTTCTTT
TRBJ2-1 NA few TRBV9 CASSVGVGVNYNEQFF TGTGCCAGCAGCGTAGGAGTGGGCGTTAACTACAATGAGCAGTTCTTC
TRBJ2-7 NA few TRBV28 CASSLLGRGATF TGTGCCAGCAGTTTATTGGGCAGGGGGGCTACCTTC
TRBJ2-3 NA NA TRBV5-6 CASSLGPLADTQYF TGTGCCAGCAGCTTGGGGCCCCTCGCAGATACGCAGTATTTT
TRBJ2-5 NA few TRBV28 CASSLPDGSTRETQYF TGTGCCAGCAGTCTACCGGACGGGAGCACAAGGGAGACCCAGTACTTC
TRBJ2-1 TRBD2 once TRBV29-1 CSGDSGSVYNEQFF TGCAGCGGTGATAGCGGGAGTGTGTACAATGAGCAGTTCTTC
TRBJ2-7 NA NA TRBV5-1 CASSPNDRTYEQYF TGCGCCAGCAGCCCCAACGACAGGACCTACGAGCAGTACTTC
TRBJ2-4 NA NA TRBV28 CASSPPDRDTGYF TGTGCCAGCAGCCCTCCCGACCGGGACACCGGGTACTTC
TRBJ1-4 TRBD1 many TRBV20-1 CSAVVGTEGEKLFF TGCAGTGCTGTGGTCGGGACAGAAGGTGAAAAACTGTTTTTT
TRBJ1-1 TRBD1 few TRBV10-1 CASSAVGGTGTTEAFF TGCGCCAGCTCGGCAGTCGGCGGGACAGGGACCACTGAAGCTTTCTTT
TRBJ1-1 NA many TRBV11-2 CASSFPPSRGTEAFF TGTGCCAGCAGCTTTCCGCCATCCAGGGGCACTGAAGCTTTCTTT
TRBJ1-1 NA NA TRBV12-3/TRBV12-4 CASSSGWGTEAFF TGTGCCAGCAGTAGCGGATGGGGCACTGAAGCTTTCTTT
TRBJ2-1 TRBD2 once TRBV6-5 CASRRTSGRALNEQFF TGTGCCAGCAGAAGGACTAGCGGGAGGGCCCTCAATGAGCAGTTCTTC
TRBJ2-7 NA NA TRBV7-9 CASSPPASYEQYF TGTGCCAGCAGCCCTCCGGCCTCCTACGAGCAGTACTTC
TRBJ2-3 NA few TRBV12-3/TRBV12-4 CASSSQVEEGYF TGTGCCAGCAGTTCACAGGTCGAAGAAGGGTATTTT
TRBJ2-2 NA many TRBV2 CASSVGTNTGELFF TGTGCCAGCAGTGTAGGGACGAACACCGGGGAGCTGTTTTTT
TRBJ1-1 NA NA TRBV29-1 CSVEGPSSTEAFF TGCAGCGTTGAAGGGCCGAGCTCGACTGAAGCTTTCTTT
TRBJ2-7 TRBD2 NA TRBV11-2 CASSSELAGAYEQYF TGTGCCAGCAGCTCCGAGCTAGCGGGAGCGTACGAGCAGTACTTC
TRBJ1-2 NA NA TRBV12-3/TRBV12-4 CASSRRQIDGYTF TGTGCCAGCAGTCGCCGACAGATTGATGGCTACACCTTC
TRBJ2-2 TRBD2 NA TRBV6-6 CASSSIAGGPKELFF TGTGCCAGCAGTTCGATAGCGGGGGGGCCCAAGGAGCTGTTTTTT
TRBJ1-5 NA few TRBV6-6 CASSPRTAYSNQPQHF TGTGCCAGCAGCCCAAGGACAGCTTATAGCAATCAGCCCCAGCATTTT
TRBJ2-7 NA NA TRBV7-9 CASSSRIGYEQYF TGTGCCAGCAGCTCAAGGATCGGGTACGAGCAGTACTTC
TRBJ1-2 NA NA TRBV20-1 CSARTGRARNYGYTF TGCAGTGCTAGAACCGGCAGGGCGAGGAACTATGGCTACACCTTC
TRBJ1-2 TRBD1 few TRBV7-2 CASSKAGTGGAYGYTF TGTGCCAGCAGCAAAGCCGGGACAGGGGGCGCCTATGGCTACACCTTC
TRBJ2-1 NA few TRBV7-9 CASNNGRDEQFF TGTGCCAGCAACAACGGTAGAGATGAGCAGTTCTTC
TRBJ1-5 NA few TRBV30 CAWSVKGPSNQPQHF TGTGCCTGGAGTGTGAAGGGCCCAAGCAATCAGCCCCAGCATTTT
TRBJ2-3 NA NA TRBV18 CASSPGHRVTDTQYF TGTGCCAGCTCACCGGGACACAGAGTTACAGATACGCAGTATTTT
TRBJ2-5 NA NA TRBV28 CASRVNMVPETQYF TGTGCCAGCAGGGTGAACATGGTCCCCGAGACCCAGTACTTC
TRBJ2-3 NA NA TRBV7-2 CASSLGTTADTQYF TGTGCCAGCAGCCTTGGGACAACTGCCGATACGCAGTATTTT
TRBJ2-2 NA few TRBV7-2 CASSVGRTPSTGELFF TGTGCCAGCAGCGTGGGACGGACCCCGAGCACCGGGGAGCTGTTTTTT
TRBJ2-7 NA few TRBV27 CASSLMGGQIYEQYF TGTGCCAGCAGCCTCATGGGGGGACAGATCTACGAGCAGTACTTC
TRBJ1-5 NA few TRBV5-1 CASSFSGRESEPQHF TGCGCCAGCAGCTTTTCAGGCAGGGAGTCCGAGCCCCAGCATTTT
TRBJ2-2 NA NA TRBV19 CASSTHLDAGELFF TGTGCCAGTAGTACTCACCTCGATGCCGGGGAGCTGTTTTTT
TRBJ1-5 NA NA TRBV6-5 CASSELRGNQPQHF TGTGCCAGCAGCGAACTTCGAGGCAATCAGCCCCAGCATTTT
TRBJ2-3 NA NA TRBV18 CASSTLGAGDTQYF TGTGCCAGCTCAACCTTAGGCGCAGGAGATACGCAGTATTTT
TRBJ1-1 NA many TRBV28 CASRQGTEAFF TGTGCCAGCAGACAAGGCACTGAAGCTTTCTTT
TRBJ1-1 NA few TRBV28 CASSLARPAGTEAFF TGTGCCAGCAGTTTGGCAAGGCCCGCGGGGACTGAAGCTTTCTTT
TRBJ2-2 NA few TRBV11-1 CATLRTANTGELFF TGTGCCACCCTAAGGACTGCGAACACCGGGGAGCTGTTTTTT